This T cell receptor (beta chain) was sequenced for a study of Graves' ophthalmopathy and Graves' hyperthyroidism. At the level of the study: The study drew peripheral blood at initial diagnosis, before any treatment. General study results and limits: Blood repertoires reportedly contained most expanded thyroid clonotypes above 0.001 frequency.

To note about this clonotype: What it binds is unknown.

RNA transcripts were the template, and TCR beta CDR3 regions were amplified from them. First-round RT-PCR with HTBI primers preceded a second-round multiplex PCR. TCRdb used MiXCR to reprocess the multiplex PCR reads, holding one entry per CDR3 protein. The sample records around 40,000 distinct CDR3 sequences, about 51% being singletons. Physicians reached a diagnosis by relying on clinical symptoms, serum thyroxine, TRAb, thyroid ultrasound and orbital computed tomography. Germline V lookup: CDR1 SGHVS, CDR2 FNYEAQ. The V segment lost 5 bases and the J segment 10 bases; nucleotides outside the gene matches: 21. The CDR3 has 17 amino acids.

The sequence was collected from an adult man with Graves' ophthalmopathy. The chain employs TRBV7-6 and TRBJ1-2; 8 bases line up with TRBD1. Sequenced material: peripheral blood. The CDR3 loop reads CASSSFPGQALFPFYTF. CDR3 nucleotide sequence: TGTGCCAGCAGCAGTTTTCCGGGACAGGCCTTATTCCCATTCTACACCTTC.